The following is a T cell receptor (beta chain) sequence with its context. Its specificity is not known. This CDR3 region has 17 residues. Germline CDR1 and CDR2: WNHNN and SYGVQD (reference sequence). V was pared by 1 base and J by 2 bases, with 6 bases of the junction left unmatched. These data are taken from a study of cytomegalovirus exposure and HLA in healthy donors. Repertoires were generated with immunoSEQ multiplex PCR, while TCRdb's copy carries only in-frame clones and drops some. The sample shows about 98,000 clones, roughly 94% of them seen only once. General study findings and limits: Researchers catalogued roughly 170 TCR beta chains as cytomegalovirus-associated. Usually a TCR sequence was rare, but some public TCRs were found in many donors.

The sample consisted of PBMCs. V is TRBV10-1 and J is TRBJ1-3; 9 nucleotides agree with TRBD1. This receptor was obtained from a young woman in good health and CMV-seronegative. The CDR3 nucleotides read TGCGCCAGCAGTGAGTGCGTGGGACAGGGAACTGGAAACACCATATATTTT. Translated: CASSECVGQGTGNTIYF.